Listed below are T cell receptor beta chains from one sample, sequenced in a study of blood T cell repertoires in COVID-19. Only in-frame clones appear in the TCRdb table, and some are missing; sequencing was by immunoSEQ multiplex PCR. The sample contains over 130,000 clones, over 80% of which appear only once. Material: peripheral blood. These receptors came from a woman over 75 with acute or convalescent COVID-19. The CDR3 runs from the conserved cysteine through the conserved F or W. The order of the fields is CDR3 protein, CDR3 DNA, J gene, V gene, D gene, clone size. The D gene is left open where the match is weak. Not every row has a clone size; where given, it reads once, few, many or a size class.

CDR3: CASSIGQGAYNEQFF
DNA: TGCGCCAGCAGCATAGGACAGGGAGCCTACAATGAGCAGTTCTTC
J: TRBJ2-1
V: TRBV5-1
D: TRBD1
size: -

CDR3: CASSKPRDRHSYEQYF
DNA: TGTGCCAGCAGCAAACCGCGAGACAGGCATTCCTACGAGCAGTACTTC
J: TRBJ2-7
V: TRBV5-7
D: -
size: -

CDR3: CAWNRGLVQETQYF
DNA: TGTGCCTGGAATAGGGGTCTGGTCCAAGAGACCCAGTACTTC
J: TRBJ2-5
V: TRBV30
D: -
size: -

CDR3: CASSPYLTGDTEAFF
DNA: TGTGCCAGCTCACCGTATCTTACGGGAGACACTGAAGCTTTCTTT
J: TRBJ1-1
V: TRBV18
D: -
size: -

CDR3: CASSATSLPQGTYTF
DNA: TGTGCCAGCAGTGCCACCTCGCTCCCACAGGGGACCTACACCTTC
J: TRBJ1-2
V: TRBV27
D: TRBD1
size: -

CDR3: CARKGQGAPVQPGYTF
DNA: TGTGCCAGGAAAGGACAGGGGGCGCCGGTCCAGCCTGGCTACACCTTC
J: TRBJ1-2
V: TRBV11-3
D: TRBD1
size: -

CDR3: CASRDREDYGYTF
DNA: TGTGCCAGCAGGGACAGGGAAGACTATGGCTACACCTTC
J: TRBJ1-2
V: TRBV6-5
D: TRBD1
size: -

CDR3: CASSSTSVTFNEQYF
DNA: TGTGCCAGCTCATCGACTAGCGTCACTTTCAACGAGCAGTACTTC
J: TRBJ2-7
V: TRBV18
D: TRBD2
size: -

CDR3: CASSRLPNNSPLHF
DNA: TGTGCCAGCAGTAGACTGCCCAATAATTCACCCCTCCACTTT
J: TRBJ1-6
V: TRBV2
D: -
size: once

CDR3: CASTLRTSGIYGYTF
DNA: TGTGCCAGCACCTTACGGACCTCAGGGATCTATGGCTACACCTTC
J: TRBJ1-2
V: TRBV19
D: -
size: -

CDR3: CASSFRQGVGEQYF
DNA: TGTGCCAGCAGTTTCCGACAGGGAGTGGGAGAGCAGTACTTC
J: TRBJ2-7
V: TRBV6-5
D: TRBD1
size: -

CDR3: CATSREVGKDPQHF
DNA: TGTGCCACCAGCAGGGAGGTTGGTAAGGATCCCCAGCATTTT
J: TRBJ1-5
V: TRBV15
D: -
size: -

CDR3: CASRGQGINTEAFF
DNA: TGTGCCAGCAGGGGGCAGGGGATAAACACTGAAGCTTTCTTT
J: TRBJ1-1
V: TRBV6-5
D: -
size: -

CDR3: CASSPGWRGGDTEAFF
DNA: TGTGCCAGCTCACCAGGCTGGCGAGGCGGGGACACTGAAGCTTTCTTT
J: TRBJ1-1
V: TRBV18
D: -
size: -

CDR3: CASSYTSGEAFF
DNA: TGTGCCAGCAGTTACACTTCAGGAGAAGCTTTCTTT
J: TRBJ1-1
V: TRBV6-5
D: -
size: -

CDR3: CATRGVGASNQPQHF
DNA: TGTGCCACCAGAGGAGTAGGGGCAAGTAATCAGCCCCAGCATTTT
J: TRBJ1-5
V: TRBV15
D: -
size: -

CDR3: CAWSLDRGRDSYGYTF
DNA: TGTGCCTGGAGTCTGGACAGGGGCCGAGACTCCTATGGCTACACCTTC
J: TRBJ1-2
V: TRBV30
D: TRBD1
size: -

CDR3: CASRRTGGSTDTQYF
DNA: TGTGCCAGCAGGAGAACAGGGGGGAGCACAGATACGCAGTATTTT
J: TRBJ2-3
V: TRBV14
D: TRBD1
size: -

CDR3: CASSSGQGNTEAFF
DNA: TGCGCCAGCAGCTCGGGACAGGGAAACACTGAAGCTTTCTTT
J: TRBJ1-1
V: TRBV5-1
D: TRBD1
size: -

CDR3: CASGTGYSGNTIYF
DNA: TGTGCCAGCGGCACAGGATACTCTGGAAACACCATATATTTT
J: TRBJ1-3
V: TRBV2
D: -
size: -

CDR3: CASSYRGVSYGYTF
DNA: TGTGCCAGCAGCTACAGGGGAGTTAGCTATGGCTACACCTTC
J: TRBJ1-2
V: TRBV28
D: TRBD1
size: -

CDR3: CASSQDRAAGKENEQFF
DNA: TGTGCCAGCAGCCAAGATAGGGCGGCCGGGAAGGAGAATGAGCAGTTCTTC
J: TRBJ2-1
V: TRBV3-1/TRBV3-2
D: -
size: -